A single sample gave rise to the 17 T cell receptor beta chains below, sequenced in a study of long-term antiretroviral therapy in people with HIV. With survey level as its setting, the immunoSEQ assay was v3.0. The protocol was immunoSEQ multiplex PCR, while the TCRdb copy is restricted to in-frame clones and leaves out a portion. The sample includes over 25,000 clones, 70% to 90% of them seen just once. The sample in question was unsorted PBMCs, obtained 1.1 years after starting antiretroviral therapy. All receptors derive from a man younger than 35 with HIV.

The chain employs TRBV12-5 and TRBJ2-3, with D maybe TRBD2 (6 bases). V was pared by 0 bases and J by 9 bases, with 43 bases between. Per germline, CDR1 LGHNT and CDR2 FRNRAP. This CDR3 region has 24 residues. CDR3 region: CASGLVIRVSTGETPTIIDGTQYF. CDR3 DNA: TGTGCTAGTGGTTTGGTAATTAGGGTCTCAACGGGGGAAACACCGACGATTATTGATGGAACGCAGTATTTT.

The chain combines TRBV15 with TRBJ1-5, with 10 nucleotides matching TRBD1. The CDR3 is 15 amino acids. Germline CDR1 and CDR2: LNHNV and YYDKDF (reference sequence). V shed 0 bases and J 6 bases; nucleotides not matched to a gene: 2. The CDR3 sequence is CATSRETGGGQPQHF. CDR3 DNA: TGTGCCACCAGCAGAGAGACAGGGGGCGGTCAGCCCCAGCATTTT.

The chain recombines TRBV5-4 with TRBJ2-3; no firm D call. CDR3 length: 12 amino acids. Germline-derived CDR1 and CDR2 are SGHNT and YYREEE (reference sequence). Trimming left V 0 bases short and J 2 bases short, with 1 base between. CDR3 bases: TGTGCCAGCAGCTTGGACACAGATACGCAGTATTTT. Its protein product is CASSLDTDTQYF.

The chain combines TRBV29-1 with TRBJ1-1; 10 nucleotides align to TRBD1. Trimming at V came to 4 bases and at J to 4 bases, leaving 3 bases not matched to a gene. Per germline, CDR1 SQVTM and CDR2 ANQGSEA. The CDR3 totals 13 residues. CDR3 bases: TGCAGCGTTGCCGGACAGGGGGGCACTGAAGCTTTCTTT. This encodes CSVAGQGGTEAFF.

V and J are TRBV5-8 and TRBJ2-1, with 11 positions matching TRBD2. This CDR3 has 17 residues. Trimming removed 0 bases from V and 7 bases from J; junction bases left unmatched: 9. CDR1 is SGHTS and CDR2 is YDEGEE in the germline V gene. Written as DNA, the CDR3 is TGTGCCAGCAGCTTGGTTACTAGCGGGAGAAGGGGGAATGAGCAGTTCTTC. It translates to CASSLVTSGRRGNEQFF.

The V call is TRBV27, the J call TRBJ1-5; D gene uncertain. The CDR3 runs to 15 residues. In germline, CDR1 is MNHEY, CDR2 SMNVEV (reference sequence). The germline V and J ends were trimmed by 2 bases and 2 bases, with 10 bases remaining between them. This CDR3 reads CASSLASGGNQPQHF. The DNA for the CDR3 is TGTGCCAGCAGTTTAGCATCTGGTGGCAATCAGCCCCAGCATTTT.

The chain joins TRBV27 to TRBJ2-3; 8 bases fit TRBD2. The CDR3 totals 14 residues. The V segment lost 6 bases and the J segment 4 bases; nucleotides outside the gene matches: 6. Germline V gene lookup returns CDR1 MNHEY and CDR2 SMNVEV (reference sequence). The CDR3: CASRRSSGADTQYF. In nucleotides, the CDR3 is TGTGCCAGCAGGAGGAGTAGCGGGGCAGATACGCAGTATTTT.

V and J are TRBV7-6 and TRBJ2-3; 12 positions match TRBD2. The CDR3 is 16 amino acids. Germline CDR1 SGHVS, CDR2 FNYEAQ. V lost 1 base and J lost 4; bases outside the gene matches: 3. CDR3 DNA: TGTGCCAGCAGCTTAGGGCTAGCGGGAGGGTCAGATACGCAGTATTTT. Its translation: CASSLGLAGGSDTQYF. Variable domain in full (rest from reference TRBV7-6 and TRBJ2-3): GAGVSQSPRYKVTKRGQDVALRCDPISGHVSLYWYRQALGQGPEFLTYFNYEAQQDKSGLPNDRFSAERPEGSISTLTIQRTEQRDSAMYRCASSLGLAGGSDTQYFGPGTRLTVL.

This chain joins TRBV7-2 and TRBJ2-1, with 15 bases aligning to TRBD2. The CDR3 extends over 18 amino acids. Germline trimming cut 2 bases from V and 6 bases from J; bases unmatched to any gene: 8. Germline V gene sequence: CDR1 SGHTA, CDR2 FQGNSA. CDR3 bases: TGTGCCAGCAGCTTATGGACTAGCGGGGGGGCATTTGGCAATGAGCAGTTCTTC. This codes for CASSLWTSGGAFGNEQFF.

This chain connects TRBV29-1 to TRBJ2-3; no definite D call. The CDR3 has 11 residues. Germline CDR1 reads SQVTM; CDR2 reads ANQGSEA. Trimming stripped 3 bases from V and 5 bases from J, with 6 bases between. This chain's CDR3 is CSVDPGDTQYF. The CDR3, as DNA: TGCAGCGTTGATCCGGGAGATACGCAGTATTTT.

The gene calls are TRBV5-6 and TRBJ2-2; D might be TRBD1 (6 bases). The CDR3 runs 19 residues. Germline V gene sequence: CDR1 SGHDT, CDR2 YYEEEE. The V end was cut by 0 bases, the J end by 5 bases, with 23 bases between. The CDR3 is CASSLASVRGPDGTGELFF. The CDR3 coding sequence is TGTGCCAGCAGCTTGGCTTCGGTCAGGGGACCCGACGGGACCGGGGAGCTGTTTTTT.

The chain links TRBV27 to TRBJ1-4; no clear D gene. CDR3 length equals 14 residues. Germline CDR1 is MNHEY and CDR2 is SMNVEV (reference sequence). V lost 2 bases to trimming and J lost 5 bases, with 9 bases between them. CDR3 coding DNA: TGTGCCAGCAGTTTAATAGGAGCGAATGAAAAACTGTTTTTT. As protein: CASSLIGANEKLFF.

The V gene is TRBV19, the J gene TRBJ1-2, with D possibly TRBD1 on 5 matching bases. The CDR3 is 15 residues long. Germline V CDR1 and CDR2: LNHDA, SQIVND (reference sequence). V gave up 7 bases and J gave up 0 bases, with 15 bases separating them. This chain's CDR3 is CASKRGDGANYGYTF. The CDR3 bases are TGTGCCAGTAAAAGGGGAGATGGGGCTAACTATGGCTACACCTTC.

The V gene is TRBV7-9, the J gene TRBJ1-1; the D gene is possibly TRBD1 (5 bases). Between the trimmed V and J ends, which lost 9 bases and 0 bases, there was a span of 11 bases. The CDR3 consists of 13 residues. Germline CDR1 reads SEHNR; CDR2 reads FQNEAQ (reference sequence). In DNA, the CDR3 is TGTGCCAGTTTGGGGGGGTTGAACACTGAAGCTTTCTTT. This translates into CASLGGLNTEAFF.

The chain uses TRBV9 and TRBJ1-3; perhaps TRBD1 as D (5 bases). The CDR3 is made up of 14 amino acids. V lost 4 bases and J 1 base, leaving 9 bases between the germline ends. In germline, CDR1 is SGDLS, CDR2 YYNGEE. The chain's CDR3 is CASSPGTSGNTIYF. The CDR3 DNA follows: TGTGCCAGCAGCCCGGGGACTTCTGGAAACACCATATATTTT.

V is TRBV15 and J is TRBJ1-1; 9 positions match TRBD1. Germline V gene data show CDR1 as LNHNV and CDR2 as YYDKDF (reference sequence). The CDR3 spans 18 residues. The V segment lost 4 bases and the J segment 0 bases; nucleotides outside the gene matches: 12. The CDR3 region has the DNA TGTGCCACCAGCACGCAGCGGGACAGGGCAATAATGAACACTGAAGCTTTCTTT. Amino acids: CATSTQRDRAIMNTEAFF. Filled out from reference TRBV15 and TRBJ1-1, the complete variable domain reads DAMVIQNPRYQVTQFGKPVTLSCSQTLNHNVMYWYQQKSSQAPKLLFHYYDKDFNNEADTPDNFQSRRPNTSFCFLDIRSPGLGDTAMYLCATSTQRDRAIMNTEAFFGQGTRLTVV.

This chain links TRBV9 with TRBJ2-1; D is unclear. Trimming cost V 0 bases and J 7 bases, with 5 bases left between them. CDR3 size: 12 residues. Germline V gene sequence: CDR1 SGDLS, CDR2 YYNGEE. CDR3 bases: TGTGCCAGCAGCGTAGCTGGGAATGAGCAGTTCTTC. It codes for CASSVAGNEQFF. Variable domain in full (rest from reference TRBV9 and TRBJ2-1): DSGVTQTPKHLITATGQRVTLRCSPRSGDLSVYWYQQSLDQGLQFLIQYYNGEERAKGNILERFSAQQFPDLHSELNLSSLELGDSALYFCASSVAGNEQFFGPGTRLTVL.